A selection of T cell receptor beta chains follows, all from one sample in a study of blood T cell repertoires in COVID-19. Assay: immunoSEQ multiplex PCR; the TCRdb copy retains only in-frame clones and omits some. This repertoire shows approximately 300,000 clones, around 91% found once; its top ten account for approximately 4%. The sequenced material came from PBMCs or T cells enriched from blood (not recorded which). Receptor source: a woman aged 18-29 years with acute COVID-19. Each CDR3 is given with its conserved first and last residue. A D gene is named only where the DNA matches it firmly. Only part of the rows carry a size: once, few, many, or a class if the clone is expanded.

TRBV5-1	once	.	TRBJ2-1	TGCGCCAGCAGCTTGGTCCCCAAAGAGCAGTTCTTC	CASSLVPKEQFF
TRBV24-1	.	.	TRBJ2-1	TGTGCCACCAAGAATAGCGGAAGCTCCTACAATGAGCAGTTCTTC	CATKNSGSSYNEQFF
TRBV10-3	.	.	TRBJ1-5	TGTGCCATCAGTGGTCGAGGTCAGCCCCAGCATTTT	CAISGRGQPQHF
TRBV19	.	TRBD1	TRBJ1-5	TGTGCCAGTAGTATAACAGGGGGCAATCAGCCCCAGCATTTT	CASSITGGNQPQHF
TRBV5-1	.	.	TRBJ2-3	TGCGCCAGCAGCCCCCAGGGTATGGAGACAGATACGCAGTATTTT	CASSPQGMETDTQYF
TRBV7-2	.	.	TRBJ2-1	TGTGCCAGCAGCTTGGGATCGGGGGATGAGCAGTTCTTC	CASSLGSGDEQFF
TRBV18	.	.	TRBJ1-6	TGTGCCAGCTCAGCCGACAGGACCGATACTTCACCCCTCCACTTT	CASSADRTDTSPLHF
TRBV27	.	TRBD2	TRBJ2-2	TGTGCCAGCAGTCGCCTAGCGGTAAACACCGGGGAGCTGTTTTTT	CASSRLAVNTGELFF
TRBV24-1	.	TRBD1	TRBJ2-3	TGTGCCACCAGTGATCTAAGGACAGGGAACCCAGATACGCAGTATTTT	CATSDLRTGNPDTQYF
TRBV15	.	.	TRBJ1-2	TGTGCCACCAGCAGACGGTTAGACTATGGCTACACCTTC	CATSRRLDYGYTF
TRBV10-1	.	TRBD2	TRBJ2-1	TGCGCCAGCAGTGGTGCGAGCGGGAGTCGTAATGAGCAGTTCTTC	CASSGASGSRNEQFF
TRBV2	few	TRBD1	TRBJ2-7	TGTGCCAGCAGTGCCTGGGGACAGGGCTACGAGCAGTACTTC	CASSAWGQGYEQYF
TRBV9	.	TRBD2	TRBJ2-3	TGTGCCAGCAGCGTAGAAGGGAGGGGCACAGATACGCAGTATTTT	CASSVEGRGTDTQYF
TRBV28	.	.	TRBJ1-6	TGTGCCAGCAGTTTGGGGGGACGGTATAATTCACCCCTCCACTTT	CASSLGGRYNSPLHF
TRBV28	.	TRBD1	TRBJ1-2	TGTGCCAGCAGTATGCCGGGACAGGCAAACTATGGCTACACCTTC	CASSMPGQANYGYTF
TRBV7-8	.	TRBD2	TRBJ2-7	TGTGCCAGCAGCTTAGCGCTGGAGCGGGAGTCGAGAAACGAGCAGTACTTC	CASSLALERESRNEQYF
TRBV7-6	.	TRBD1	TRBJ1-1	TGTGCCAGCAGTCCGGACAGGACGAACACTGAAGCTTTCTTT	CASSPDRTNTEAFF
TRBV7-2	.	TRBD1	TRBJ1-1	TGTGCCAGCAGTTTACAGGGGGCTTCTGAAGCTTTCTTT	CASSLQGASEAFF
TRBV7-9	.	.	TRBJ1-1	TGTGCCAGCAGTTCTAACGGGAGAGAAGCTTTCTTT	CASSSNGREAFF
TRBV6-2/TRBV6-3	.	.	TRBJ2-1	TGTGCCAGCAGTTACTCGCGAAAGCAGGGGGGTGAGCAGTTCTTC	CASSYSRKQGGEQFF
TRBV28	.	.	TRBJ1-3	TGTGCCAGCAAGCCCAGGTTCTCCTCTGGAAACACCATATATTTT	CASKPRFSSGNTIYF
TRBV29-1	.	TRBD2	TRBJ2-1	TGCAGCGTTGATTCGGGAGGCTCCTACAATGAGCAGTTCTTC	CSVDSGGSYNEQFF
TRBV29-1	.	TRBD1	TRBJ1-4	TGCAGCGTTGGGGGACAGGGTGAAAAACTGTTTTTT	CSVGGQGEKLFF
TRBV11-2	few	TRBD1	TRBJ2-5	TGTGCCAGCAGTTTCGGACAGGGTAGGGAGACCCAGTACTTC	CASSFGQGRETQYF
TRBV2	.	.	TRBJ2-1	TGTGCCAGCAGTGAAACTCGAACTTCCTACAATGAGCAGTTCTTC	CASSETRTSYNEQFF
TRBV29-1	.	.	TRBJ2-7	TGCAGCGTTGAAGGAGGATTCCCATCCTACGAGCAGTACTTC	CSVEGGFPSYEQYF
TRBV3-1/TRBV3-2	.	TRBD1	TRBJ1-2	TGTGCCAGCAGCCTAACCGGGACAGGAGACGCACAAGGCTACACCTTC	CASSLTGTGDAQGYTF
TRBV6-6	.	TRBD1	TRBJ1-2	TGTGCCAGCAGTTACGGGCGGGACAGACATAACTATGGCTACACCTTC	CASSYGRDRHNYGYTF
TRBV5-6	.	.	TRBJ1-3	TGTGCCAGCAGCTTGACCTACAGGGTTACGGGAAACACCATATATTTT	CASSLTYRVTGNTIYF
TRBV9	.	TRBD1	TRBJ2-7	TGTGCCAGCAGCGTAGATGGACAGGGGGCCTCCGAGCAGTACTTC	CASSVDGQGASEQYF
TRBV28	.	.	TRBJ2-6	TGTGCCAGCAGTTTGCAACATTCTGGGGCCAACGTCCTGACTTTC	CASSLQHSGANVLTF
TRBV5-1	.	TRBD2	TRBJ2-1	TGCGCCAGCAGCTCGGTCCCGGGAGGGCACAATGAGCAGTTCTTC	CASSSVPGGHNEQFF
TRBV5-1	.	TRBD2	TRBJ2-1	TGCGCCAGCAGTTTTAGCGGGATACACTACAATGAGCAGTTCTTC	CASSFSGIHYNEQFF
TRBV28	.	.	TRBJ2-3	TGTGCCAGCAGTCGGAGACAGAGCACAGATACGCAGTATTTT	CASSRRQSTDTQYF
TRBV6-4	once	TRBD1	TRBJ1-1	TGTGCCAGCAGTGAACAGGGGATAGGGGCCACTGAAGCTTTCTTT	CASSEQGIGATEAFF
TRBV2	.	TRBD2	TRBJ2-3	TGTGCCAGCAGTGTCCCCAAGTCGCCACTACGCGGGAGTCGGTCAGATACGCAGTATTTT	CASSVPKSPLRGSRSDTQYF
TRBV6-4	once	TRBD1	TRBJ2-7	TGTGCCAGCAGCCGGGACAGGTTCCACGAGCAGTACTTC	CASSRDRFHEQYF
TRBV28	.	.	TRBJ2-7	TGTGCCAGCAGCCCTTTGCAGGGGTTCGTCGACGAGCAGTACTTC	CASSPLQGFVDEQYF
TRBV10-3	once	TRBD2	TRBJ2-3	TGTGCCATCAGTGGTCGGGCGGGAGACAGCCCAGATACGCAGTATTTT	CAISGRAGDSPDTQYF
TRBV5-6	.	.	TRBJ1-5	TGTGCCAGCAGCCGGGGGGGGCGGAATCAGCCCCAGCATTTT	CASSRGGRNQPQHF
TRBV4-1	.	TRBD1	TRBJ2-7	TGCGCCAGCAGCTGGGACAGGTCTTACGAGCAGTACTTC	CASSWDRSYEQYF
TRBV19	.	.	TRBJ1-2	TGTGCCAGTAGTCCATCAGGGTCCGACTATGGCTACACCTTC	CASSPSGSDYGYTF
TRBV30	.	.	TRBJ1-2	TGTGCCTGGAGTGTACCAGGTGGTGGCTACACCTTC	CAWSVPGGGYTF
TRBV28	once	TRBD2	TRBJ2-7	TGTGCCACGACTCCGGGACTAGCGGATTCCTACGAGCAGTACTTC	CATTPGLADSYEQYF
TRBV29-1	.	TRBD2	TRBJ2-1	TGCAGCGTTGCGGGGGAGGGGACTCTGATCGTCAATGAGCAGTTCTTC	CSVAGEGTLIVNEQFF
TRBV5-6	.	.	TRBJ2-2	TGTGCCAGCAGCCCCCCTAACACCGGGGAGCTGTTTTTT	CASSPPNTGELFF
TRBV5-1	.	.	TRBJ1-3	TGCGCCAGCAGATACGGACAGCCAATCTCTGGAAACACCATATATTTT	CASRYGQPISGNTIYF